The sequence of this T cell receptor (beta chain) was determined in a study of radiation and T cells in renal cell carcinoma. Study overall: Nephrectomy followed 15 Gy stereotactic body radiation by 4 weeks.

TCRdb keeps only in-frame clones here, not all; method: immunoSEQ multiplex PCR. The table shows over 120,000 clones, with about 88% occurring only once. The V segment lost 4 bases and the J segment 5 bases; nucleotides outside the gene matches: 8. The CDR3 has 16 amino acids. The germline CDR1 and CDR2 sequences are SGHRS and YFSETQ. Time point in this sample: baseline pretreatment blood. Specified treatment: 15 Gy SBRT to primary tumor, nephrectomy 4 weeks later. This TCR derives from a woman in her 50s with renal cell carcinoma. Material: blood, obtained from a patient whose treatment included radiotherapy and nephrectomy. This chain links TRBV5-1 with TRBJ2-3; TRBD1 matches at 12 bases. CDR3 bases: TGCGCCAGCAGCGGAGGGACAGGGGGCCTTGGAGATACGCAGTATTTT. Residues: CASSGGTGGLGDTQYF.